This T cell receptor beta chain was obtained from a study of OX40 agonist ivuxolimab in advanced cancers. Background on the study: A mean age of roughly 66 years, range about 23 to 90, was recorded, and 80% to 90% were male. Eligibility rules accepted prior anti-PD-1, anti-PD-L1 or anti-CTLA-4 therapy, and 40% to 50% had some. Two cutaneous melanoma patients and one hepatocellular carcinoma patient, three in all, had partial responses.

The V end lost 0 bases, the J end lost 12 bases, and 13 bases lay between the germline ends. This CDR3 has 13 residues. The germline V gene has CDR1 SGHRS and CDR2 YFSETQ. Only in-frame clones appear in the TCRdb table, and some are missing; sequencing was by immunoSEQ multiplex PCR. The sample consists of about 54,000 clones, 91% of them appearing once. This sequence joins TRBV5-1 and TRBJ2-1, with TRBD2 as a possible D gene (6 bases). The receptor was derived from an adult with an advanced solid tumor such as melanoma, head and neck, liver or kidney cancer. Specimen: CD4+ or CD8+ T cells sorted from blood, collected in a trial of the OX40 agonist ivuxolimab. CDR3 residues: CASSLDPDGGQFF. The CDR3 coding sequence is TGCGCCAGCAGCTTGGACCCAGACGGGGGGCAGTTCTTC.